Only one count was recorded for the clone carrying this T cell receptor (beta chain). The entry originates in a study of blood T cell repertoires in COVID-19. The germline gives CDR1 MNHEY, CDR2 SVGEGT. The CDR3 is 14 residues long. Trimming removed 0 bases at V and 3 bases at J, with 8 bases between. Only in-frame clones appear in the TCRdb table, and some are missing; sequencing was by immunoSEQ multiplex PCR. The top ten clones hold around 10% of a sample with about 140,000 clones, around 90% of them seen once. Sequenced sample: peripheral blood. The chain is built from TRBV6-2 or TRBV6-3 and TRBJ1-1; tentatively, D is TRBD1 (5 bases). This receptor was identified in an elderly woman with acute or convalescent COVID-19. As DNA, the CDR3 is TGTGCCAGCAGTTACTCCGCAGGGCACACTGAAGCTTTCTTT. It codes for CASSYSAGHTEAFF.